This is a list of T cell receptor beta chains from one sample in a study of CD8+CD57+ T cells in acquired aplastic anemia. MiXCR, run by TCRdb on the reads, gives a single entry per CDR3 protein. The data contain over 150,000 distinct CDR3 sequences, around 48% of them singletons. The source material was sorted CD4+, CD8+, or CD8+CD57+ T cells (not recorded which) from PBMCs. The receptors were gathered from a human donor with aplastic anemia. Both conserved end residues are part of each CDR3. The D gene is left open where the match is weak. Expanded clones get a size class; other rows say once, few or many, or leave the size out.

clone_size d_call j_call v_call cdr3_aa cdr3_nt
many TRBD2 TRBJ2-7 TRBV6-1 CASSEALAGGSEQYF TGTGCCAGCAGTGAAGCGTTAGCGGGAGGGAGCGAGCAGTACTTC
- TRBD2 TRBJ2-5 TRBV5-4 CASGAGAVETQYF TGTGCCAGCGGAGCGGGGGCGGTAGAGACCCAGTACTTC
- TRBD2 TRBJ2-7 TRBV19 CASASSGDEQYF TGTGCCTCCGCTTCTAGCGGAGACGAGCAGTACTTC
few - TRBJ2-2 TRBV7-6 CASSFHGELFF TGTGCCAGCAGCTTCCACGGGGAGCTGTTTTTT
- - TRBJ1-2 TRBV10-3 CAISNRVYGYTF TGTGCCATCAGTAACAGGGTCTATGGCTACACCTTC
- - TRBJ2-7 TRBV10-3 CASLRLGSYEQYF TGTGCCAGCCTTAGGTTAGGCTCCTACGAGCAGTACTTC
- - TRBJ1-6 TRBV20-1 CSARGVQEASPLHF TGCAGTGCTAGGGGAGTACAGGAGGCTTCACCCCTCCACTTT
- - TRBJ2-7 TRBV20-1 CSARGDTSYEQYF TGCAGTGCTAGAGGAGACACCTCCTACGAGCAGTACTTC
many - TRBJ2-7 TRBV12-5 CASGPGSGSYEQYF TGTGCTAGTGGCCCCGGTTCAGGATCCTACGAGCAGTACTTC
- TRBD1 TRBJ1-6 TRBV19 CASSIGQGHSPLHF TGTGCCAGTAGTATAGGACAGGGGCACTCACCCCTCCACTTT
many TRBD1 TRBJ1-1 TRBV19 CASSIGTGGPNTEAFF TGTGCCAGTAGTATTGGGACAGGGGGACCGAACACTGAAGCTTTCTTT
- - TRBJ2-7 TRBV12-3/TRBV12-4 CASSSTGEGEQYF TGTGCCAGCAGCTCTACAGGGGAGGGAGAGCAGTACTTC
- - TRBJ1-6 TRBV9 CASSAPYGDSPLHF TGTGCCAGCAGCGCGCCCTATGGGGATTCACCCCTCCACTTT
many - TRBJ1-2 TRBV19 CASTRGWTYGYTF TGTGCCAGTACTCGGGGGTGGACCTATGGCTACACCTTC
- - TRBJ2-1 TRBV2 CASSARDQRATIEQFF TGTGCCAGCAGTGCTAGAGATCAGCGGGCGACCATAGAGCAGTTCTTC
many - TRBJ2-5 TRBV4-3 CASSQSLQETQYF TGCGCCAGCAGCCAGTCCCTCCAAGAGACCCAGTACTTC
- TRBD2 TRBJ2-7 TRBV20-1 CSARRGGYEQYF TGCAGTGCTAGGCGGGGGGGCTACGAGCAGTACTTC
many TRBD2 TRBJ2-3 TRBV20-1 CSAPSGSTADTQYF TGCAGTGCTCCGAGCGGGAGTACCGCAGATACGCAGTATTTT
- - TRBJ2-4 TRBV7-2 CASSSQGFDIQYF TGTGCCAGCAGCTCGCAAGGATTTGACATTCAGTACTTC
many - TRBJ1-1 TRBV7-2 CASSLGNSNTEAFF TGTGCCAGCAGCTTAGGAAATTCGAACACTGAAGCTTTCTTT
- - TRBJ1-5 TRBV5-5 CASSYEGVYSNQPQHF TGTGCCAGCAGCTACGAGGGAGTTTATAGCAATCAGCCCCAGCATTTT
many - TRBJ2-7 TRBV5-8 CASSLVQGLKDEQYF TGTGCCAGCAGCTTAGTCCAGGGACTGAAGGACGAGCAGTACTTC
many - TRBJ2-1 TRBV7-2 CAIRLPGRRDEQFF TGTGCCATTAGACTTCCCGGCCGGAGGGATGAGCAGTTCTTC
many - TRBJ2-3 TRBV7-9 CASSLGSSTDTQYF TGTGCCAGCAGCCTGGGGTCCAGCACAGATACGCAGTATTTT
many - TRBJ2-7 TRBV5-4 CASSFSGTYEQYF TGTGCCAGCAGCTTCAGCGGAACCTACGAGCAGTACTTC
- TRBD2 TRBJ2-3 TRBV7-2 CASSLAPSGASTDTQYF TGTGCCAGCAGCTTAGCGCCTAGCGGGGCCAGCACAGATACGCAGTATTTT
many - TRBJ2-1 TRBV24-1 CATSLTAAGEQFF TGTGCCACCAGTCTGACAGCTGCGGGTGAGCAGTTCTTC
- - TRBJ1-2 TRBV7-9 CASSRQDHGYTF TGTGCCAGCAGTCGACAGGACCATGGCTACACCTTC
once - TRBJ2-3 TRBV7-8 CASSGGAYTDTQYF TGTGCCAGCAGCGGGGGGGCCTACACAGATACGCAGTATTTT
- TRBD1 TRBJ2-2 TRBV24-1 CATRDRGDTGELFF TGTGCCACCAGAGACAGGGGGGACACCGGGGAGCTGTTTTTT
- - TRBJ2-2 TRBV10-1 CASSENYHGELFF TGCGCCAGCAGTGAGAACTACCACGGGGAGCTGTTTTTT
- - TRBJ2-4 TRBV5-1 CASNLPGGSQNIQYF TGCGCCAGCAACCTCCCAGGCGGGTCCCAAAACATTCAGTACTTC
few - TRBJ1-5 TRBV27 CASSYIWGWGQPQHF TGTGCCAGCAGTTACATCTGGGGTTGGGGTCAGCCCCAGCATTTT
many TRBD1 TRBJ2-7 TRBV24-1 CATSDFTGTGGGEQYF TGTGCCACCAGTGATTTTACCGGGACAGGAGGCGGGGAGCAGTACTTC
- TRBD1 TRBJ1-1 TRBV20-1 CSARRTGEAEAFF TGCAGTGCTAGACGGACAGGGGAGGCTGAAGCTTTCTTT
many - TRBJ2-7 TRBV3-1 CASSQEGAATYEQYF TGTGCCAGCAGCCAAGAAGGGGCGGCAACCTACGAGCAGTACTTC
- TRBD2 TRBJ2-1 TRBV10-2 CASSNRDYTYNEQFF TGCGCCAGCAGTAACCGGGACTACACATACAATGAGCAGTTCTTC
- - TRBJ1-4 TRBV15 CATSRDYSPGKLFF TGTGCCACCAGCAGAGATTACAGTCCGGGGAAACTGTTTTTT
many TRBD1 TRBJ1-2 TRBV11-3 CASSLGGGDGYTF TGTGCCAGCAGCTTGGGAGGGGGCGATGGCTACACCTTC
many - TRBJ2-7 TRBV11-2 CASSLVSGGNSYEQYF TGTGCCAGCAGCTTAGTTTCTGGCGGGAACTCCTACGAGCAGTACTTC